Each of the 27 T cell receptor beta chains below was sequenced from the same sample in a study of blood T cell repertoires in COVID-19. Some clones are missing from TCRdb's copy, which holds only in-frame ones; the method was immunoSEQ multiplex PCR. The sample lists 150,000 to 200,000 clones; around 87% were seen once. Sequencing used peripheral blood. The source is a man aged 35 to 55 with active or convalescent COVID-19.

The V call is TRBV5-8, the J call TRBJ1-5; 12 positions agree with TRBD1. CDR3 size: 15 residues. V shed 6 bases, J shed 7 bases, and the junction held 8 bases outside the gene matches. The V gene's germline CDR1 is SGHTS and CDR2 YDEGEE. The CDR3 protein is CASTPGQGAGQPQHF. CDR3 nucleotide sequence: TGTGCCAGCACCCCGGGACAGGGGGCCGGGCAGCCCCAGCATTTT.

This clone has only one observation. V gene TRBV19 combines with J gene TRBJ2-2; TRBD1 matches 9 bases. Germline assignment: CDR1 LNHDA and CDR2 SQIVND (reference sequence). This CDR3 comprises 13 residues. V dropped 6 bases and J dropped 8; count of bases not matched to a gene: 4. CDR3 sequence (DNA): TGTGCCAGTAGGTACAGGGGGCAAGGGGAGCTGTTTTTT. It codes for CASRYRGQGELFF. Based on the CDR3 plus reference TRBV19 and TRBJ2-2, the full variable domain is DGGITQSPKYLFRKEGQNVTLSCEQNLNHDAMYWYRQDPGQGLRLIYYSQIVNDFQKGDIAEGYSVSREKKESFPLTVTSAQKNPTAFYLCASRYRGQGELFFGEGSRLTVL.

This clone was detected once. The chain's CDR3 is CASSVRTGADYGYTF. CDR3 nucleotides: TGTGCCAGCAGCGTAAGGACAGGGGCGGACTATGGCTACACCTTC. The chain uses TRBV9 and TRBJ1-2, with TRBD1 matching over 9 bases. There are 15 residues in the CDR3. The germline V gene encodes CDR1 SGDLS and CDR2 YYNGEE. With 1 base clipped from V and 3 bases from J, the junction kept 4 bases outside the gene matches.

By share of the sample, this clone is medium-sized. V usage is TRBV6-2 or TRBV6-3 and J usage is TRBJ2-2; 8 bases are a match to TRBD1. Germline-derived CDR1 and CDR2 are MNHEY and SVGEGT. The CDR3 runs to 16 residues. Trimming removed 6 bases from V and 4 bases from J; junction bases left unmatched: 10. The CDR3 loop is CASSHRGQGLTGELFF. In DNA form, the CDR3 reads TGTGCCAGCAGCCACCGAGGACAGGGTCTCACCGGGGAGCTGTTTTTT.

The chain uses TRBV5-5 and TRBJ2-4; 7 nucleotides match TRBD1. CDR3 size: 20 residues. V trimming: 4 bases; J trimming: 0 bases; junction bases outside the gene matches: 19. From germline, CDR1 is SGHKS and CDR2 YYEKEE (reference sequence). Here the CDR3 DNA reads TGTGCCAGCAGCCTTCTCTCGGGACAGTTGGATACTCTAGCCAAAAACATTCAGTACTTC. It specifies CASSLLSGQLDTLAKNIQYF.

The chain employs TRBV27 and TRBJ1-2, with TRBD1 as a possible D gene (5 bases). This CDR3 has 14 amino acids. V lost 7 bases and J 5 bases, leaving 17 bases between the germline ends. From germline, CDR1 is MNHEY and CDR2 SMNVEV (reference sequence). The CDR3 loop reads CASTSSRGKYGYTF. The CDR3 DNA follows: TGTGCCAGCACCTCCTCTCGGGGGAAGTATGGCTACACCTTC.

The chain joins TRBV6-6 to TRBJ2-3, with a tentative D call TRBD2 (6 bases). V was shortened by 4 bases and J by 5 bases, with 19 bases between the two germline ends. CDR3 length: 16 amino acids. CDR1 and CDR2 from the germline V gene are MNHNY and SVGAGI (reference sequence). As DNA, the CDR3 is TGTGCCAGCAGTTCCACCGTCGGAGGGGCTAGAGATACGCAGTATTTT. It translates to CASSSTVGGARDTQYF.

The CDR3 region has the DNA TGTGCCAGCAGTGACAGGATTACGCAGTATTTT. Translation: CASSDRITQYF. The chain is built from TRBV28 and TRBJ2-3, with TRBD1 as a possible D gene (6 bases). Between the trimmed V and J ends, which lost 5 bases and 8 bases, there was a span of 8 bases. Germline-derived CDR1 and CDR2 are MDHEN and SYDVKM. The CDR3 covers 11 residues. The whole variable domain, remainder taken from reference TRBV28 and TRBJ2-3, is DVKVTQSSRYLVKRTGEKVFLECVQDMDHENMFWYRQDPGLGLRLIYFSYDVKMKEKGDIPEGYSVSREKKERFSLILESASTNQTSMYLCASSDRITQYFGPGTRLTVL.

The gene calls are TRBV10-3 and TRBJ1-2, with D possibly being TRBD1 (6 bases). This CDR3 contains 14 residues. Germline CDR1 ENHRY, CDR2 SYGVKD. Between the trimmed V and J ends, which lost 5 bases and 8 bases, there was a span of 18 bases. In DNA form, the CDR3 reads TGTGCCATCAGTAACACAGGGAAAGTGCAGGGCTACACCTTC. Its translation: CAISNTGKVQGYTF.

The genes are TRBV5-4 and TRBJ2-3, with D perhaps TRBD1 (6 bases). This CDR3 comprises 14 residues. Germline V lookup: CDR1 SGHNT, CDR2 YYREEE (reference sequence). V lost 4 bases and J lost 2, with 11 bases in between. CDR3 nucleotide sequence: TGTGCCAGCAGCCCTCAGGGGACCACAGATACGCAGTATTTT. Amino acid sequence: CASSPQGTTDTQYF.

The chain combines TRBV7-9 with TRBJ2-2, with TRBD1 matching over 7 bases. CDR3 length equals 17 residues. Germline V gives CDR1 SEHNR, CDR2 FQNEAQ (reference sequence). The V segment lost 5 bases and the J segment 1 base; nucleotides outside the gene matches: 10. The CDR3 DNA follows: TGTGCCAGCAGCAGGATCCTCGGGACAGTGAACACCGGGGAGCTGTTTTTT. Amino acids: CASSRILGTVNTGELFF.

The V call is TRBV5-1, the J call TRBJ2-5; D perhaps matches TRBD1 (5 bases). V was cut by 4 bases and J by 4 bases, with 20 bases left in between. Per germline, CDR1 SGHRS and CDR2 YFSETQ. The CDR3 has 16 amino acids. CDR3 amino acids: CASSGSGNPNLETQYF. CDR3 DNA sequence: TGCGCCAGCAGCGGGTCAGGGAACCCAAATCTAGAGACCCAGTACTTC.

The chain is built from TRBV7-8 and TRBJ1-3, with 10 bases fitting TRBD1. Per the germline V gene, CDR1 is SGHVS and CDR2 is FQNEAQ. The CDR3 is 17 amino acids. V lost 2 bases and J lost 2; bases outside the gene matches: 6. CDR3 bases: TGTGCCAGCAGCTTAAGGTTCGGACAGGGGGCTGGAAACACCATATATTTT. Protein: CASSLRFGQGAGNTIYF.

The chain recombines TRBV4-1 with TRBJ1-4; possibly TRBD1 for D (5 bases). Trimming shortened V by 0 bases and J by 5 bases, and 10 bases separated the two germline ends. This CDR3 is 15 amino acids long. Germline CDR1 and CDR2: MGHRA and YSYEKL. The CDR3 DNA reads as TGCGCCAGCAGCCAAGACAGGGCCTTAAATGAAAAACTGTTTTTT. Translation: CASSQDRALNEKLFF.

The V and J genes are TRBV10-2 and TRBJ2-7; D unresolved. The CDR3 has 14 amino acids. Per germline, CDR1 WSHSY and CDR2 SAAADI. V was clipped by 0 bases and J by 0 bases, with 6 bases between them. In DNA form, the CDR3 reads TGCGCCAGCAGTGAGTCACGGAGCTCCTACGAGCAGTACTTC. Translation gives CASSESRSSYEQYF.

The chain has TRBV30 and TRBJ1-3; 7 bases agree with TRBD1. The CDR3 spans 15 residues. V dropped 3 bases and J dropped 3; count of bases not matched to a gene: 8. Germline CDR1 and CDR2: GTSNPN and SVGIG (reference sequence). CDR3 DNA sequence: TGTGCCTGGAGAGATTTGGGACAGCGTGGAAACACCATATATTTT. Its protein is CAWRDLGQRGNTIYF.

V and J are TRBV14 and TRBJ2-2; D ambiguous. V dropped 1 base and J dropped 6 bases, with 6 bases sitting between them. This CDR3 is 13 amino acids long. CDR1 is SGHDN and CDR2 is FVKESK in the germline V gene. Here the CDR3 reads CASSQVPAGELFF. The CDR3 coding sequence is TGTGCCAGCAGCCAAGTCCCAGCCGGGGAGCTGTTTTTT.

The table lists this clone with a count of one. This chain connects TRBV12-3 or TRBV12-4 to TRBJ2-3, with D possibly matching TRBD1 (5 bases). Trimming cost V 10 bases and J 1 base, with 9 bases left between them. The CDR3 has 12 residues. Here the CDR3 reads CATIQGTDTQYF. The DNA of the CDR3 is TGTGCCACCATACAGGGCACAGATACGCAGTATTTT.

This chain uses TRBV5-8 with TRBJ1-1; tentatively, D is TRBD1 (5 bases). Looked up from germline, CDR1 is SGHTS and CDR2 is YDEGEE. V was cut by 5 bases and J by 3 bases, with 20 bases left in between. The CDR3 has 16 residues. The chain's CDR3 is CASRDEIKGLYTEAFF. CDR3 coding DNA: TGTGCCAGCAGGGACGAGATAAAGGGACTTTACACTGAAGCTTTCTTT.

The chain links TRBV19 to TRBJ1-2, with D perhaps TRBD1 (5 bases). With 1 base removed from V and 4 bases from J, the gap between germline ends came to 10 bases. CDR3 length equals 14 residues. The germline gives CDR1 LNHDA, CDR2 SQIVND (reference sequence). The CDR3 bases are TGTGCCAGTAGTATAGCCAGGGAACTCTATGGCTACACCTTC. Protein product: CASSIARELYGYTF.

The rearrangement uses TRBV5-1 and TRBJ2-2; the D gene is possibly TRBD1 (5 bases). The germline V and J ends were trimmed by 0 bases and 5 bases, with 5 bases remaining between them. The CDR3 totals 13 residues. Per germline, CDR1 SGHRS and CDR2 YFSETQ. The CDR3 protein is CASSLEGTGELFF. The CDR3 region has the DNA TGCGCCAGCAGCTTGGAGGGGACCGGGGAGCTGTTTTTT.

V and J are TRBV2 and TRBJ1-6; the D is unclear. V dropped 8 bases and J dropped 10 bases, with 9 bases sitting between them. CDR3 length: 11 residues. Germline V gene lookup returns CDR1 SNHLY and CDR2 FYNNEI. The DNA of the CDR3 is TGTGCCAGCCCAGGTGAATCACCCCTCCACTTT. Translating it yields CASPGESPLHF.

This clone was counted once. CDR3 sequence (DNA): TGTGCCAGCAGTCCTGGGACAGGGTTTGCGCCGGCGGGCAATCAGCCCCAGCATTTT. Translating gives CASSPGTGFAPAGNQPQHF. This sequence joins TRBV6-6 and TRBJ1-5; 9 nucleotides agree with TRBD1. Germline V gives CDR1 MNHNY, CDR2 SVGAGI (reference sequence). CDR3 size: 19 residues. Losses at the gene ends were 5 bases for V and 2 bases for J; bases not matched to a gene: 16.

The chain couples TRBV18 to TRBJ1-2; a weak D match, TRBD1 (5 bases). Germline CDR1 reads KGHSH; CDR2 reads LQKENI. The CDR3 consists of 13 residues. Deletions cut 6 bases from V and 3 bases from J, with 11 bases between. The CDR3 DNA is TGTGCCAGCTCCAAAGGAGGGGACTATGGCTACACCTTC. As protein: CASSKGGDYGYTF.

J is TRBJ2-1 and V is TRBV7-3, with 7 bases aligning to TRBD1. V gave up 5 bases and J gave up 5 bases; unmatched junction bases: 12. The CDR3 spans 16 residues. Germline lookup yields CDR1 SGHTA and CDR2 FQGTGA. CDR3 loop: CASSHSTQTGNNEQFF. The DNA of the CDR3 is TGTGCCAGCAGCCATTCTACGCAGACAGGGAACAATGAGCAGTTCTTC.

This clone appeared a single time. The gene calls are TRBV27 and TRBJ1-5, with D possibly TRBD1 on 6 matching bases. The V end lost 6 bases, the J end lost 0 bases, and 12 bases lay between the germline ends. CDR3 length equals 15 residues. The germline gives CDR1 MNHEY, CDR2 SMNVEV (reference sequence). The CDR3 reads CASSPDSYSNQPQHF. Here the CDR3 DNA reads TGTGCCAGCAGCCCGGACAGCTATAGCAATCAGCCCCAGCATTTT.

This chain uses TRBV6-5 with TRBJ1-2; D not certain. V was cut by 0 bases and J by 6 bases, with 14 bases left in between. Germline-derived CDR1 and CDR2 are MNHEY and SVGAGI. CDR3 length: 15 residues. CDR3 nucleotide sequence: TGTGCCAGCAGTTACTCGAGGCCCGGGGTGGATGGCTACACCTTC. Its protein product is CASSYSRPGVDGYTF.